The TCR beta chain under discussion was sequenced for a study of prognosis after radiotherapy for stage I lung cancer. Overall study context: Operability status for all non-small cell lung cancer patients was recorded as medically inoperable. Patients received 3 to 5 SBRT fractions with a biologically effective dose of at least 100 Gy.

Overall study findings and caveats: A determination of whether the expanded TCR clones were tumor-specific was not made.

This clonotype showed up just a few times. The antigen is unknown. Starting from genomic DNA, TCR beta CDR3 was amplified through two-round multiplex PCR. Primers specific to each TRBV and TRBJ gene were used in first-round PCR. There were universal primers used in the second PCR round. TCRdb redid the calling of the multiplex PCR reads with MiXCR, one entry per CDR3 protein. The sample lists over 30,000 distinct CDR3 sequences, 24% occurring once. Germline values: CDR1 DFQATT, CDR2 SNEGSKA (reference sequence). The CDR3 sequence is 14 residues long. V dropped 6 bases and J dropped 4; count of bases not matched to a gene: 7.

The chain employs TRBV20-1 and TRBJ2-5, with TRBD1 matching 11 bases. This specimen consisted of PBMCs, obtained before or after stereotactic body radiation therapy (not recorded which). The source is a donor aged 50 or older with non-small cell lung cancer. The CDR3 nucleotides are TGCAGTGCCGACAGGGGGACAGGGGGAGAGACCCAGTACTTC. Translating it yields CSADRGTGGETQYF.